This paragraph reports one T cell receptor beta chain. Its antigen is unknown. Trimming stripped 2 bases from V and 5 bases from J, with 19 bases between. The CDR3 has 17 amino acids. The germline V gene encodes CDR1 SGHDN and CDR2 FVKESK. The sample originates from a study of CD8 T cells in ankylosing spondylitis. General study findings and limits: A subset of motif variants has previously been described in the synovial fluid and blood of reactive arthritis. According to the report, clones linked to the disease were significantly enriched in matched synovial fluid samples taken from ankylosing spondylitis patients.

In TCRdb, the 5' RACE reads were re-called with MiXCR into one record per CDR3 protein. The table has 150,000 to 200,000 distinct CDR3 sequences, roughly 10% seen once. The rearrangement links TRBV14 to TRBJ2-1; D perhaps matches TRBD2 (5 bases). The sample was blood, either unsorted or a sorted T cell fraction (not recorded which). This TCR was recovered from a female donor with ankylosing spondylitis or in good health (not recorded which). For the CDR3, the DNA is TGTGCCAGCAGCCAATCCTTCACTAGTAGGATGAACAATGAGCAGTTCTTC. Residues: CASSQSFTSRMNNEQFF.